Below, 25 T cell receptor beta chains from the same sample are listed, as sequenced in a study of identical twins. TCRdb independently ran MiXCR on the 5' RACE reads; one entry per CDR3 protein. The sample lists about 200,000 distinct CDR3 sequences; about 10% were seen once. The sequenced sample consisted of memory T cells sorted from blood. These receptors came from a middle-aged man in good health.

This clonotype was observed at least ten times. The CDR3 reads CASSVVTDTQYF. The CDR3 coding sequence is TGTGCCAGCAGCGTAGTAACAGATACGCAGTATTTT. V gene TRBV9 combines with J gene TRBJ2-3; no reliable D call. Looked up from germline, CDR1 is SGDLS and CDR2 is YYNGEE. Trimming took 0 bases from V and 3 from J, leaving 2 bases between them. This CDR3 is 12 amino acids long.

There are many counts of this clonotype. The chain links TRBV20-1 to TRBJ2-7, with unresolved D. CDR3 length: 11 amino acids. V lost 6 bases and J 5 bases, leaving 11 bases between the germline ends. The germline gives CDR1 DFQATT, CDR2 SNEGSKA (reference sequence). This CDR3 is CSAQIVHEQYF. The CDR3, as DNA: TGCAGTGCCCAGATAGTCCACGAGCAGTACTTC.

This clonotype occurred many times. The chain couples TRBV4-3 to TRBJ1-6; no firm D call. Deletions cut 2 bases from V and 3 bases from J, with 5 bases between. The germline gives CDR1 LGHNA, CDR2 YSLEER. The CDR3 runs 14 residues. As DNA, the CDR3 is TGCGCCAGCAGCCAAAGGGACTATAATTCACCCCTCCACTTT. It is translated as CASSQRDYNSPLHF.

This clonotype has a count of ten or more. The chain joins TRBV2 to TRBJ2-1; D uncertain. The V end was cut by 7 bases, the J end by 0 bases, with 10 bases between. The CDR3 sequence is 14 residues long. Germline V lookup: CDR1 SNHLY, CDR2 FYNNEI. The CDR3 bases are TGTGCCAGCACCCTACTGAGCTCCTACAATGAGCAGTTCTTC. Translation: CASTLLSSYNEQFF.

This clonotype was seen a few times. The rearrangement links TRBV3-1 to TRBJ2-5; 8 bases align to TRBD2. Germline loops: CDR1 LGHDT, CDR2 YNNKEL (reference sequence). Germline trimming cut 4 bases from V and 1 base from J; bases unmatched to any gene: 5. The CDR3 totals 15 residues. The chain's CDR3 is CASSRYTSGQETQYF. The CDR3 DNA reads as TGTGCCAGCAGCCGATATACTAGCGGCCAAGAGACCCAGTACTTC.

This clonotype was seen at least ten times. The genes are TRBV11-3 and TRBJ1-1; 8 nucleotides align to TRBD1. This CDR3 is 14 amino acids long. Per germline, CDR1 SGHNT and CDR2 YENEEA. V gave up 5 bases and J gave up 5 bases; unmatched junction bases: 7. CDR3 region: CASSPGGVRTEAFF. CDR3 coding DNA: TGTGCCAGCAGCCCAGGGGGCGTGCGTACTGAAGCTTTCTTT.

This chain uses TRBV27 with TRBJ2-2; a weak D match, TRBD1 (6 bases). The CDR3 is 17 amino acids. The V and J ends lost 2 bases and 1 base respectively, with 14 bases between them. Looked up from germline, CDR1 is MNHEY and CDR2 is SMNVEV (reference sequence). The CDR3 protein is CASSLERPQGNTGELFF. CDR3 DNA: TGTGCCAGCAGTTTAGAGCGGCCACAGGGGAACACCGGGGAGCTGTTTTTT.

CDR3 sequence: CASSQDWLAGGHSTDTQYF. CDR3 DNA sequence: TGCGCCAGCAGCCAAGATTGGCTAGCGGGGGGCCATAGCACAGATACGCAGTATTTT. The J gene is TRBJ2-3, the V gene TRBV4-3, with TRBD2 identical over 11 bases. The V gene end was trimmed by 0 bases and the J gene end by 0 bases; junction bases not matched to a gene: 8. This CDR3 has 19 residues. Germline-derived CDR1 and CDR2 are LGHNA and YSLEER.

The chain employs TRBV29-1 and TRBJ2-1, with 11 bases matching TRBD2. The CDR3 loop spans 17 amino acids. Germline CDR1 SQVTM, CDR2 ANQGSEA. The V gene end was trimmed by 2 bases and the J gene end by 8 bases; junction bases not matched to a gene: 14. The CDR3 reads CSVERGTSGPARDEQFF. The CDR3 nucleotides read TGCAGCGTTGAAAGGGGGACTAGCGGCCCGGCTAGGGATGAGCAGTTCTTC.

On this clonotype: Since a much larger clone is just one base distant, this may be a read error. The rearrangement joins TRBV7-2 to TRBJ2-7; TRBD2 might be the D (6 bases). This CDR3 is 15 amino acids long. CDR1 and CDR2 (germline): SGHTA, FQGNSA. DNA of the CDR3: TGTGCCAGCACGGGTGGCGACGGGAGCTCCTACGAGCTGTACTTC. The encoded protein is CASTGGDGSSYELYF.

The V gene is TRBV4-1, the J gene TRBJ2-1, with 12 bases matching TRBD2. There are 18 residues in the CDR3. Germline lookup yields CDR1 MGHRA and CDR2 YSYEKL. V trimming: 1 base; J trimming: 7 bases; junction bases outside the gene matches: 11. CDR3 DNA sequence: TGCGCCAGCAGCCAAGGGGCTAGCGGGAGGGCAATGGGAAATGAGCAGTTCTTC. Translating it yields CASSQGASGRAMGNEQFF.

This clonotype was recorded a few times. J is TRBJ2-7 and V is TRBV7-8; 8 positions agree with TRBD2. The CDR3 totals 15 residues. The V and J ends lost 3 bases and 3 bases, in that order; junction bases with no gene match: 7. Germline CDR1 SGHVS, CDR2 FQNEAQ. CDR3 DNA: TGTGCCAGCAGCTTGCAAGGCGGGGGGCACTACGAGCAGTACTTC. Translation: CASSLQGGGHYEQYF.

This clonotype was seen at least ten times. This chain connects TRBV7-3 to TRBJ2-3, with D maybe TRBD2 (6 bases). This CDR3 comprises 16 residues. V shed 1 base and J shed 0 bases, with 11 bases lying between them. In germline, CDR1 is SGHTA, CDR2 FQGTGA. This chain's CDR3 is CASSLNPGTSTDTQYF. The DNA of the CDR3 is TGTGCCAGCAGCTTAAACCCCGGGACTAGCACAGATACGCAGTATTTT.

The V call is TRBV5-1, the J call TRBJ2-7; 9 nucleotides align to TRBD2. Per the germline V gene, CDR1 is SGHRS and CDR2 is YFSETQ. The CDR3 has 16 residues. V dropped 4 bases and J dropped 3; count of bases not matched to a gene: 11. The CDR3 sequence: CASSPRPSGTLYEQYF. CDR3 bases: TGCGCCAGCAGCCCCCGCCCTAGCGGGACCCTCTACGAGCAGTACTTC.

This clonotype was recorded many times. The J gene is TRBJ2-1, the V gene TRBV29-1, with TRBD2 as a possible D gene (7 bases). This CDR3 has 14 residues. Germline V gene sequence: CDR1 SQVTM, CDR2 ANQGSEA. CDR3 protein: CSLTGGASYNEQFF. In DNA, the CDR3 is TGCAGTCTCACTGGGGGGGCTTCCTACAATGAGCAGTTCTTC.

This clonotype was seen a few times. The CDR3 region has the DNA TGTGCCAGCAGTTTTATCCCGGGCGGTGAAGCTTTCTTT. Protein sequence: CASSFIPGGEAFF. This chain uses TRBV12-3 or TRBV12-4 with TRBJ1-1; D is unresolved. V dropped 3 bases and J dropped 7 bases, with 12 bases sitting between them. CDR3 length equals 13 residues.

This chain joins TRBV7-2 and TRBJ1-1; no clear D. With 5 bases removed from V and 4 bases from J, the gap between germline ends came to 11 bases. Germline V lookup: CDR1 SGHTA, CDR2 FQGNSA. The CDR3 contains 13 residues. The CDR3: CASSPLFRTEAFF. The CDR3 DNA reads as TGTGCCAGCAGCCCCCTTTTTCGCACTGAAGCTTTCTTT.

This clonotype was found a few times. The genes are TRBV2 and TRBJ1-2, with D perhaps TRBD1 (5 bases). V lost 8 bases, J lost 0 bases, and 10 bases lay in between. This CDR3 spans 13 amino acids. CDR1 and CDR2 from the germline V gene are SNHLY and FYNNEI. CDR3 residues: CASDQGSNYGYTF. The CDR3 nucleotides read TGTGCCAGCGATCAGGGATCTAACTATGGCTACACCTTC.

This chain joins TRBV28 and TRBJ2-1; D gene uncertain. The CDR3 spans 11 residues. CDR1 and CDR2 (germline): MDHEN, SYDVKM. The V gene lost 6 bases and the J gene lost 12 bases, with 12 bases spanning the gap. The CDR3 region is CASRMSERQFF. The CDR3 coding sequence is TGTGCCAGCAGGATGTCCGAGCGGCAGTTCTTC.

This clonotype has only a few counts. The CDR3: CSAPRQGIGTGELFF. CDR3 DNA: TGCAGTGCCCCTCGACAGGGGATAGGGACCGGGGAGCTGTTTTTT. The chain carries TRBV20-1 and TRBJ2-2, with 8 bases fitting TRBD1. Per germline, CDR1 DFQATT and CDR2 SNEGSKA (reference sequence). Germline trimming cut 6 bases from V and 5 bases from J; bases unmatched to any gene: 11. The CDR3 has 15 amino acids.

This clonotype was seen only a few times. The chain is built from TRBV29-1 and TRBJ1-3; D remains unclear. Germline V gene sequence: CDR1 SQVTM, CDR2 ANQGSEA. V lost 5 bases and J 0 bases, leaving 8 bases between the germline ends. The CDR3 runs 13 residues. The CDR3, as DNA: TGCAGCGTTCAGACGGTCTCTGGAAACACCATATATTTT. Its protein is CSVQTVSGNTIYF.

This clonotype appeared many times. This chain links TRBV4-3 with TRBJ1-3; no clear D gene. This CDR3 has 16 amino acids. With 0 bases removed from V and 1 base from J, the gap between germline ends came to 10 bases. Germline values: CDR1 LGHNA, CDR2 YSLEER. This CDR3 reads CASSQDFRSSGNTIYF. CDR3 nucleotide sequence: TGCGCCAGCAGCCAAGATTTCCGGTCTTCTGGAAACACCATATATTTT.

This clonotype was picked up many times. This sequence joins TRBV5-1 and TRBJ2-3; no definite D call. CDR3 length equals 13 residues. V lost 3 bases and J lost 5, with 10 bases in between. Germline V CDR1 and CDR2: SGHRS, YFSETQ. This chain's CDR3 is CASSYRAVDTQYF. CDR3 coding DNA: TGCGCCAGCAGCTACCGGGCCGTAGATACGCAGTATTTT.

This clonotype was observed many times. The rearrangement links TRBV4-2 to TRBJ1-1; 11 bases are shared with TRBD1. With 3 bases clipped from V and 3 bases from J, the junction kept 12 bases outside the gene matches. The CDR3 length is 18 residues. The germline V gene has CDR1 LGHNA and CDR2 YNFKEQ. The CDR3 DNA reads TGTGCCAGCAGCCAGCAGAAAGGGACAGGGGGTTCTTACACTGAAGCTTTCTTT. This sequence encodes CASSQQKGTGGSYTEAFF.

This clonotype was observed at least ten times. The rearrangement uses TRBV5-1 and TRBJ1-4; TRBD1 agrees at 12 bases. V lost 0 bases and J lost 7; bases outside the gene matches: 1. CDR3 length equals 15 residues. Germline V gene data show CDR1 as SGHRS and CDR2 as YFSETQ. CDR3 region: CASSLGDRGLEKLFF. The CDR3 nucleotides read TGCGCCAGCAGCTTGGGGGACAGGGGGCTTGAAAAACTGTTTTTT.